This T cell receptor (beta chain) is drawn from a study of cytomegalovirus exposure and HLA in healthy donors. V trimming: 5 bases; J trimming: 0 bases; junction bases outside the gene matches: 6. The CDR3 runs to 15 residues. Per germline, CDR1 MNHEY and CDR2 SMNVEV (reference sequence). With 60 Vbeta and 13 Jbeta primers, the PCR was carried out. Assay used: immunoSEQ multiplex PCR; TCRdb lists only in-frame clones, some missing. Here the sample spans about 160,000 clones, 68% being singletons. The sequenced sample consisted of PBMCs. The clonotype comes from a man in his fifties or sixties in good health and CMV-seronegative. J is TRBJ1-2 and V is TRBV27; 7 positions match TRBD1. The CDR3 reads CASSPRDRANYGYTF. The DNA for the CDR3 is TGTGCCAGCAGTCCCCGGGACAGAGCTAACTATGGCTACACCTTC.